Included here is one T cell receptor beta chain sequence, with context. No antigen is known for it. This sample was taken from a study of brain metastases from non-small cell lung cancer. The V gene lost 6 bases and the J gene lost 0 bases, with 9 bases spanning the gap. The CDR3 runs to 15 residues. Germline V gene data show CDR1 as SGHTA and CDR2 as FQGNSA. Repertoires were generated with immunoSEQ multiplex PCR, while TCRdb's copy carries only in-frame clones and drops some. Of approximately 2,500 clones in the sample, 84% were seen once. Study-level points and caveats: T-cell infiltration was lower in brain metastases than primaries (P < 0.001). TCR repertoires overlapped largely between brain metastases and matched primaries. Expanded T-cell clones appeared in roughly 60% of brain metastases over primaries.

The sequenced sample was tissue from a brain metastasis. The receptor was isolated from a donor at least 40 years old with non-small cell lung cancer. The genes are TRBV7-2 and TRBJ1-6; D unclear. Here the CDR3 reads CASRTTPSYNSPLHF. CDR3 coding DNA: TGTGCCAGCAGGACGACCCCCTCCTATAATTCACCCCTCCACTTT.